The 26 T cell receptor beta chains given below trace back to one sample, sequenced in a study of T cells in Graves' hyperthyroidism and ophthalmopathy. RNA transcripts served as the template for amplifying TCR beta CDR3 regions. The TCR CDR3 was amplified in a first-round RT-PCR using the HTBI primer set. MiXCR was run by TCRdb on the multiplex PCR reads, yielding one entry per CDR3 protein. The data contain roughly 290,000 distinct CDR3 sequences, approximately 15% of them singletons. Material for sequencing was blood. Receptor source: a woman between 55 and 75 years old with Graves' ophthalmopathy.

CDR3 in amino acids: CASSTTRGGELFF. DNA of the CDR3: TGTGCCAGTAGTACAACCCGTGGCGGGGAGCTGTTTTTT. The chain combines TRBV19 with TRBJ2-2, with D unclear. The V gene lost 4 bases and the J gene lost 7 bases, with 10 bases spanning the gap. Germline values: CDR1 LNHDA, CDR2 SQIVND (reference sequence). The CDR3 loop spans 13 amino acids.

This clonotype was recorded many times. The V and J genes are TRBV12-5 and TRBJ1-1; the match to TRBD1 covers 8 bases. The length of the CDR3 is 17 residues. V dropped 1 base and J dropped 6; count of bases not matched to a gene: 13. CDR1 and CDR2 (germline): LGHNT, FRNRAP. CDR3 coding DNA: TGTGCTAGTGGTTTGGCCTTCCTCGACAGGGGCAGAGCTGAAGCTTTCTTT. It encodes CASGLAFLDRGRAEAFF. Variable domain in full (rest from reference TRBV12-5 and TRBJ1-1): DARVTQTPRHKVTEMGQEVTMRCQPILGHNTVFWYRQTMMQGLELLAYFRNRAPLDDSGMPKDRFSAEMPDATLATLKIQPSEPRDSAVYFCASGLAFLDRGRAEAFFGQGTRLTVV.

The rearrangement joins TRBV27 to TRBJ1-4; 10 nucleotides align to TRBD1. V shed 4 bases, J shed 7 bases, and the junction held 9 bases outside the gene matches. Germline loops: CDR1 MNHEY, CDR2 SMNVEV (reference sequence). This CDR3 has 16 residues. The CDR3: CASSSLRGTGVEKLFF. Written as DNA, the CDR3 is TGTGCCAGCAGTTCGCTCCGTGGGACAGGGGTTGAAAAACTGTTTTTT.

The gene calls are TRBV5-4 and TRBJ1-2, with D tentatively TRBD1 (5 bases). The CDR3 length is 14 residues. The V gene's germline CDR1 is SGHNT and CDR2 YYREEE (reference sequence). Deletions cut 1 base from V and 1 base from J, with 8 bases between. The CDR3 nucleotides read TGTGCCAGCAGCTTGCGGGACGGTAACTATGGCTACACCTTC. It encodes CASSLRDGNYGYTF. The whole variable domain, remainder taken from reference TRBV5-4 and TRBJ1-2, is ETGVTQSPTHLIKTRGQQVTLRCSSQSGHNTVSWYQQALGQGPQFIFQYYREEENGRGNFPPRFSGLQFPNYSSELNVNALELDDSALYLCASSLRDGNYGYTFGSGTRLTVV.

The rearrangement joins TRBV28 to TRBJ2-1; 10 nucleotides match TRBD1. V lost 6 bases and J lost 5; bases outside the gene matches: 7. The CDR3 has 15 amino acids. The germline CDR1 and CDR2 sequences are MDHEN and SYDVKM. The CDR3 spells CASRARQGANNEQFF. The CDR3 nucleotides are TGTGCCAGCAGAGCTCGACAGGGGGCTAACAATGAGCAGTTCTTC.

The rearrangement joins TRBV2 to TRBJ2-1; TRBD1 agrees at 7 bases. The germline CDR1 and CDR2 sequences are SNHLY and FYNNEI. The V and J ends lost 6 bases and 0 bases, in that order; junction bases with no gene match: 2. This CDR3 has 14 amino acids. The CDR3 DNA is TGTGCCAGCAGGGGGGACAGCTCCTACAATGAGCAGTTCTTC. Translated: CASRGDSSYNEQFF.

This clonotype was recorded a few times. The gene calls are TRBV6-1 and TRBJ1-1; D gene ambiguous. Between the trimmed V and J ends, which lost 8 bases and 0 bases, there was a span of 13 bases. Per germline, CDR1 MNHNS and CDR2 SASEGT. The CDR3 loop spans 14 amino acids. This chain's CDR3 is CASLSPGVNTEAFF. The CDR3 DNA is TGTGCCAGCTTATCCCCTGGAGTGAACACTGAAGCTTTCTTT.

This clonotype was found many times. The rearrangement links TRBV20-1 to TRBJ1-2, with a tentative D call TRBD1 (6 bases). The CDR3 is 13 amino acids. The ends were cut back, 1 base at V and 4 bases at J, with 10 bases in the middle. Germline-derived CDR1 and CDR2 are DFQATT and SNEGSKA (reference sequence). The CDR3 nucleotides are TGCAGTGCTAGAGGAGGGGGGGGCTATGGCTACACCTTC. Encoded protein: CSARGGGGYGYTF.

The chain is built from TRBV4-3 and TRBJ2-1, with 9 bases fitting TRBD2. CDR1 and CDR2 from the germline V gene are LGHNA and YSLEER. This CDR3 comprises 16 residues. V gave up 5 bases and J gave up 8 bases; unmatched junction bases: 13. CDR3 DNA sequence: TGCGCCAGCAGCGGGCGGGCGGCGGGAGGGTCTGATGAGCAGTTCTTC. Translation: CASSGRAAGGSDEQFF.

J is TRBJ2-2 and V is TRBV20-1; tentative D call: TRBD1 (5 bases). Deletions cut 2 bases from V and 3 bases from J, with 10 bases between. The CDR3 covers 14 residues. Per germline, CDR1 DFQATT and CDR2 SNEGSKA (reference sequence). The CDR3 loop is CSARTGAHTGELFF. CDR3 nucleotide sequence: TGCAGTGCTAGAACTGGGGCCCACACCGGGGAGCTGTTTTTT.

This clonotype occurred many times. The chain links TRBV27 to TRBJ2-3; 8 nucleotides align to TRBD2. V was clipped by 5 bases and J by 0 bases; unmatched bases: 16. Germline CDR1 is MNHEY and CDR2 is SMNVEV (reference sequence). The CDR3 length is 19 residues. DNA of the CDR3: TGTGCCAGCAGTACCCCGATTGGTAGCGGGGCCCTTAGCACAGATACGCAGTATTTT. It translates to CASSTPIGSGALSTDTQYF.

The sample holds a few counts of this clonotype. CDR3 protein: CASSEFKSGTYEQYF. CDR3 sequence (DNA): TGTGCCAGCAGTGAATTTAAATCAGGTACCTACGAGCAGTACTTC. The chain carries TRBV25-1 and TRBJ2-7; D is ambiguous. V dropped 1 base and J dropped 2 bases, with 12 bases sitting between them. CDR1 and CDR2 (germline): MGHDK, SYGVNS. This CDR3 is 15 amino acids long.

This clonotype was counted many times. The rearrangement uses TRBV6-2 or TRBV6-3 and TRBJ2-2; D gene ambiguous. V was cut by 5 bases and J by 7 bases, with 14 bases left in between. Germline loops: CDR1 MNHEY, CDR2 SVGEGT. The CDR3 totals 14 residues. The CDR3 DNA follows: TGTGCCAGCAGTACCTTCCCGTGGGTCGGGGAGCTGTTTTTT. Its translation is CASSTFPWVGELFF.

The V call is TRBV7-9, the J call TRBJ2-3; TRBD1 matches 8 bases. Per germline, CDR1 SEHNR and CDR2 FQNEAQ (reference sequence). The CDR3 sequence is 19 residues long. Trimming cost V 5 bases and J 2 bases; bases outside gene matches: 18. CDR3 nucleotides: TGTGCCAGCAGCATTTATGCGGGGTCAGGGGGCGTATCCACAGATACGCAGTATTTT. It yields the protein CASSIYAGSGGVSTDTQYF. Full variable domain (rest looked up from reference TRBV7-9 and TRBJ2-3): DTGVSQNPRHKITKRGQNVTFRCDPISEHNRLYWYRQTLGQGPEFLTYFQNEAQLEKSRLLSDRFSAERPKGSFSTLEIQRTEQGDSAMYLCASSIYAGSGGVSTDTQYFGPGTRLTVL.

This clonotype appeared many times. V usage is TRBV4-1 and J usage is TRBJ2-7, with 7 bases lining up with TRBD1. J was trimmed by 2 bases and V by 1 base; bases with no gene match: 8. Germline V gene data show CDR1 as MGHRA and CDR2 as YSYEKL. The CDR3 runs 16 residues. The CDR3 loop is CASSQVGGTSPYEQYF. The CDR3 DNA sequence: TGCGCCAGCAGCCAAGTAGGGGGCACTTCTCCCTACGAGCAGTACTTC.

In this sample, this clonotype turned up many times. The chain combines TRBV12-3 or TRBV12-4 with TRBJ1-6, with a weak D call TRBD1 (5 bases). This CDR3 has 15 residues. Trimming removed 2 bases from V and 6 bases from J, with 11 bases in between. CDR3 protein: CASSLRDRANSPLHF. The DNA of the CDR3 is TGTGCCAGCAGTTTAAGAGACAGAGCTAATTCACCCCTCCACTTT.

J is TRBJ1-1 and V is TRBV6-5, with 7 bases aligning to TRBD1. Germline lookup yields CDR1 MNHEY and CDR2 SVGAGI. V gave up 4 bases and J gave up 11 bases; unmatched junction bases: 10. CDR3 length: 13 amino acids. The CDR3: CASSSTLGQKAFF. The CDR3 nucleotides read TGTGCCAGCAGTTCAACTTTGGGACAGAAGGCTTTCTTT.

This clonotype was found once. The V and J genes are TRBV20-1 and TRBJ2-3; 10 nucleotides agree with TRBD2. Germline values: CDR1 DFQATT, CDR2 SNEGSKA (reference sequence). V was pared by 5 bases and J by 5 bases, with 10 bases of the junction left unmatched. The CDR3 contains 15 residues. DNA for the CDR3: TGCAGTGCTGGGGGAGGGAGACTAGCGGGAGATACGCAGTATTTT. Translation gives CSAGGGRLAGDTQYF.

This clonotype was recorded a few times. The V call is TRBV24-1, the J call TRBJ2-5, with D possibly being TRBD2 (5 bases). Germline loops: CDR1 KGHDR, CDR2 SFDVKD. V was pared by 3 bases and J by 5 bases, with 15 bases between. The CDR3 loop spans 15 amino acids. The CDR3 here is CATSDPRSSGETQYF. The CDR3 coding sequence is TGTGCCACCAGTGATCCCCGGTCTTCGGGGGAGACCCAGTACTTC.

In this sample, this clonotype turned up many times. V usage is TRBV11-2 and J usage is TRBJ2-7; 7 positions match TRBD1. From germline, CDR1 is SGHAT and CDR2 FQNNGV. The CDR3 is 15 residues long. After removal of 0 bases from V and 2 bases from J, the junction contained 4 bases not matched to a gene. The CDR3 sequence: CASSLEGTGAYEQYF. CDR3 DNA: TGTGCCAGCAGCTTAGAGGGAACAGGGGCCTACGAGCAGTACTTC. The full variable domain, rest sourced from reference TRBV11-2 and TRBJ2-7, is EAGVAQSPRYKIIEKRQSVAFWCNPISGHATLYWYQQILGQGPKLLIQFQNNGVVDDSQLPKDRFSAERLKGVDSTLKIQPAKLEDSAVYLCASSLEGTGAYEQYFGPGTRLTVT.

The V gene is TRBV4-2, the J gene TRBJ2-4; 10 nucleotides agree with TRBD1. This CDR3 is 17 amino acids long. Trimming at V came to 4 bases and at J to 8 bases, leaving 14 bases not matched to a gene. Germline V gives CDR1 LGHNA, CDR2 YNFKEQ. CDR3 loop: CASSLRPRPDRGDIQYF. In nucleotides, the CDR3 is TGTGCCAGCAGCCTTCGCCCTCGGCCGGACAGGGGGGACATTCAGTACTTC.

This clonotype was counted a few times. The chain combines TRBV6-1 with TRBJ1-2, with 9 bases identical to TRBD1. This CDR3 has 14 amino acids. V lost 2 bases, J lost 8 bases, and 6 bases stayed unmatched. CDR1 and CDR2 from the germline V gene are MNHNS and SASEGT. CDR3 loop: CASSEPGTGLGYTF. The CDR3, as DNA: TGTGCCAGCAGTGAACCCGGGACAGGGCTCGGCTACACCTTC.

The chain is built from TRBV12-3 or TRBV12-4 and TRBJ1-3; D is unclear. The ends were cut back, 5 bases at V and 7 bases at J, with 27 bases in the middle. The CDR3 runs to 18 residues. CDR3 nucleotides: TGTGCCAGCAGTCACTTAAGAAAACTGGGAGAGGTTGGGAACACCATATATTTT. Amino acids: CASSHLRKLGEVGNTIYF.

This clonotype occurred a few times. This chain uses TRBV3-1 with TRBJ2-7, with D perhaps TRBD1 (6 bases). The CDR3 is 12 residues long. Trimming removed 6 bases at V and 6 bases at J, with 12 bases between. CDR1 is LGHDT, CDR2 YNNKEL, per germline (reference sequence). The CDR3 sequence is CASSTGQSEQYF. The CDR3 DNA reads TGTGCCAGCAGTACAGGACAGTCCGAGCAGTACTTC.

This clonotype has at least ten counts. The rearrangement joins TRBV18 to TRBJ2-1, with unresolved D. The CDR3 has 15 amino acids. Germline values: CDR1 KGHSH, CDR2 LQKENI. Deletions cut 6 bases from V and 9 bases from J, with 21 bases between. This chain's CDR3 is CASSSGQVLGGEQFF. The CDR3 nucleotides are TGTGCCAGCTCGTCTGGCCAGGTGCTTGGTGGTGAGCAGTTCTTC.

The chain recombines TRBV3-1 with TRBJ2-1; TRBD1 aligns across 12 bases. Germline CDR1 LGHDT, CDR2 YNNKEL (reference sequence). The CDR3 consists of 15 residues. Trimming at V came to 8 bases and at J to 7 bases, leaving 9 bases not matched to a gene. The CDR3 nucleotides are TGTGCCAGCGACCCGGGACAGGGGGCGGCGAATGAGCAGTTCTTC. Translation gives CASDPGQGAANEQFF.